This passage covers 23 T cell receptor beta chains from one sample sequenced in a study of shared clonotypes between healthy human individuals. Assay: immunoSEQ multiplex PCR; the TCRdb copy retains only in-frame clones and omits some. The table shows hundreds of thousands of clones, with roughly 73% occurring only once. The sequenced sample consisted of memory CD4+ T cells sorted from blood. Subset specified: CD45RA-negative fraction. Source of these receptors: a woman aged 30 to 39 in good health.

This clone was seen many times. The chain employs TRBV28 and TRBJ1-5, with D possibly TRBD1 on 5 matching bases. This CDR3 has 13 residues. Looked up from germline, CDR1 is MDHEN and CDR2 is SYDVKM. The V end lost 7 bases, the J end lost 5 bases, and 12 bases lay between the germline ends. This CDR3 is CASTRQTYQPQHF. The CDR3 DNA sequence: TGTGCCAGCACTAGACAGACCTATCAGCCCCAGCATTTT.

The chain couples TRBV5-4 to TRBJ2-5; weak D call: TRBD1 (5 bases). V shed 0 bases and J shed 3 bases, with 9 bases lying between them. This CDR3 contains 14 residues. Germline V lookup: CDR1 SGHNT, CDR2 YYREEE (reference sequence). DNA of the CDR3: TGTGCCAGCAGCTTGGTGGGCAGGGAAGAGACCCAGTACTTC. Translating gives CASSLVGREETQYF.

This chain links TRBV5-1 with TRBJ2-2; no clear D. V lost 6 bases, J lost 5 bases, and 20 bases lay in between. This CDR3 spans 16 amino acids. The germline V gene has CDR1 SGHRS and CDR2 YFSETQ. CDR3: CASTPVGSSGTGELFF. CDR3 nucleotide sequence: TGCGCCAGCACCCCCGTAGGTTCTAGTGGGACCGGGGAGCTGTTTTTT. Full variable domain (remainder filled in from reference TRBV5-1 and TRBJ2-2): KAGVTQTPRYLIKTRGQQVTLSCSPISGHRSVSWYQQTPGQGLQFLFEYFSETQRNKGNFPGRFSGRQFSNSRSEMNVSTLELGDSALYLCASTPVGSSGTGELFFGEGSRLTVL.

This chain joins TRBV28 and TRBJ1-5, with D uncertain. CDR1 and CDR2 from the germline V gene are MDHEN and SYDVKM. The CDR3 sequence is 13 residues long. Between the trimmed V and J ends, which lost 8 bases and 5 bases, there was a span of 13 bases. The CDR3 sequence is CASGKRSDQPQHF. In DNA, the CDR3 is TGTGCCAGCGGAAAGAGGTCCGATCAGCCCCAGCATTTT.

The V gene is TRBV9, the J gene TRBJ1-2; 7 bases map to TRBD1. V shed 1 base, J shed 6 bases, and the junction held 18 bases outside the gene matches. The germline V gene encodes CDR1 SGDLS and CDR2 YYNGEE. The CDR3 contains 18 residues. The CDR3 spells CASSVYFADEDRSNGYTF. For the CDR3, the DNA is TGTGCCAGCAGCGTATATTTCGCAGATGAGGACAGGTCAAATGGCTACACCTTC.

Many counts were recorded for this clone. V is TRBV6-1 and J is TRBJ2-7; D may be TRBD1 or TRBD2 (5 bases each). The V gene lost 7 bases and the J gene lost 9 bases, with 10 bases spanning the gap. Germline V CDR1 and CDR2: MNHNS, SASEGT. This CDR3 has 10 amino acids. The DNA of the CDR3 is TGTGCCAGCACTGCTGGGGGGCAGTACTTC. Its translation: CASTAGGQYF.

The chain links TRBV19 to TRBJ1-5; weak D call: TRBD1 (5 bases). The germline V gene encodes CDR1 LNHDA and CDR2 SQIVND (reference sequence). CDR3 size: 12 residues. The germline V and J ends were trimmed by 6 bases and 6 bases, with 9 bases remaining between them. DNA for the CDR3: TGTGCCAGTAGGGAGGGACTTCAGCCCCAGCATTTT. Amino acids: CASREGLQPQHF.

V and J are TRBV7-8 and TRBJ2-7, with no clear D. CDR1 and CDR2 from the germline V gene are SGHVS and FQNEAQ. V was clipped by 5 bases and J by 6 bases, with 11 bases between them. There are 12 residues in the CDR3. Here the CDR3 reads CASSDDSLEQYF. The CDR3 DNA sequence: TGTGCCAGCAGCGACGATTCCCTCGAGCAGTACTTC.

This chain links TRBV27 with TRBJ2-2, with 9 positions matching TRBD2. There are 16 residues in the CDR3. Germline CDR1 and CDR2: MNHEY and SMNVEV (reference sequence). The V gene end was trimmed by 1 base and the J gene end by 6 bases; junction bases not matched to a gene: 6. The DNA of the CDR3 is TGTGCCAGCAGTTTATATGTCCTAGCGGGACCCGGGGAGCTGTTTTTT. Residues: CASSLYVLAGPGELFF.

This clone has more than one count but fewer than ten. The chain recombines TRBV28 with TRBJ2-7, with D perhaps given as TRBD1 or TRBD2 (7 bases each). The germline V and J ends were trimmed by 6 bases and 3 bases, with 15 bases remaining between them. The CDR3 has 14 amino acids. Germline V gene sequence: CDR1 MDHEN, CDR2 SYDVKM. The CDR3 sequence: CASSPQGGHYEQYF. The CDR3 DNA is TGTGCCAGCAGCCCTCAGGGGGGGCACTACGAGCAGTACTTC.

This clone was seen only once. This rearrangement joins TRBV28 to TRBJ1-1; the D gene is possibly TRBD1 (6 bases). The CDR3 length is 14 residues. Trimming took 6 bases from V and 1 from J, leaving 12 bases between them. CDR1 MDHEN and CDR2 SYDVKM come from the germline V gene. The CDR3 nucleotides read TGTGCCAGCAGCTCAGGGGCCGAGAACACTGAAGCTTTCTTT. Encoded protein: CASSSGAENTEAFF.

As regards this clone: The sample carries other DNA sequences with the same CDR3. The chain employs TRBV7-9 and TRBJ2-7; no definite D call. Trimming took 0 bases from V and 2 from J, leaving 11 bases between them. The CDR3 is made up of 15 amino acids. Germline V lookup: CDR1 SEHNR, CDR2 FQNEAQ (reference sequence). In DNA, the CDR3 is TGTGCCAGCAGCTTAGCACGAGGCGTAACCTACGAGCAGTACTTC. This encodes CASSLARGVTYEQYF.

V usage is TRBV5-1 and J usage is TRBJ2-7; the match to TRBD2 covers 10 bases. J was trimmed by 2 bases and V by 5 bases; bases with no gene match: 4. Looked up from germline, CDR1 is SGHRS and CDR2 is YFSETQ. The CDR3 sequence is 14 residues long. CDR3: CASRTSGTTYEQYF. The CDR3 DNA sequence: TGCGCCAGCAGAACTAGCGGGACGACCTACGAGCAGTACTTC.

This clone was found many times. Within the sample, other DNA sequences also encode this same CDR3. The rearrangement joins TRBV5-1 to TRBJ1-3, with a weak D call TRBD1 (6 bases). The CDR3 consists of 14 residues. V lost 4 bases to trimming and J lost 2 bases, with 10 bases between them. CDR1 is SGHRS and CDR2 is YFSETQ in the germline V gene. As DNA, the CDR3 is TGCGCCAGCAGCCCCGGGACACCTGGAAACACCATATATTTT. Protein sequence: CASSPGTPGNTIYF.

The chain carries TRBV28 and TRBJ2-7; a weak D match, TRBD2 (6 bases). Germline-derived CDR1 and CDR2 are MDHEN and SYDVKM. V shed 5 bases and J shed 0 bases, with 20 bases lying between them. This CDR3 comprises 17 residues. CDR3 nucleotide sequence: TGTGCCAGCAGTAAATCGGGACTTTTCTCCAGCTCCTACGAGCAGTACTTC. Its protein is CASSKSGLFSSSYEQYF.

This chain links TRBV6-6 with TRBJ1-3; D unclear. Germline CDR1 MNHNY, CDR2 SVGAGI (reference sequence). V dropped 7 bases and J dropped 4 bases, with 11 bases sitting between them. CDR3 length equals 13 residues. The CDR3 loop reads CASTEVPGNTIYF. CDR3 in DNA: TGTGCCAGCACCGAAGTCCCCGGAAACACCATATATTTT.

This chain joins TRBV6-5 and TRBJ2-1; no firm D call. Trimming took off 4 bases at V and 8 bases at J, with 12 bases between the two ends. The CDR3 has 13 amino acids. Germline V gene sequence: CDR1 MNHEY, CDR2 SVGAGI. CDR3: CASSLMRAHEQFF. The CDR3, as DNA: TGTGCCAGCAGTTTGATGAGAGCACATGAGCAGTTCTTC.

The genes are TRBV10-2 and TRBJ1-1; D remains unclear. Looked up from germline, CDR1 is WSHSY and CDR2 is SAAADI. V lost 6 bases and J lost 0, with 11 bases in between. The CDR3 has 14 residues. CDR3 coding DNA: TGCGCCAGCAGAACCGAACTCATGAACACTGAAGCTTTCTTT. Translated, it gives CASRTELMNTEAFF.

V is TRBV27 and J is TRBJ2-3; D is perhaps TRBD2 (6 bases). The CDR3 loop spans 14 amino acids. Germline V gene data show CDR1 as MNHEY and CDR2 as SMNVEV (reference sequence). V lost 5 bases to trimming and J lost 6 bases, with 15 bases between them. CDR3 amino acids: CASSRGLDWDTQYF. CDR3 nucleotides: TGTGCCAGCAGTCGGGGACTGGATTGGGATACGCAGTATTTT.

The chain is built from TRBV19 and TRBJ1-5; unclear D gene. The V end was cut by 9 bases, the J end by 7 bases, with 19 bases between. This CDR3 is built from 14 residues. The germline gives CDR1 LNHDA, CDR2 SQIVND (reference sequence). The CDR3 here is CASRRPTLDQPQHF. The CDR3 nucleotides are TGTGCCAGCCGACGACCGACGCTAGACCAGCCCCAGCATTTT.

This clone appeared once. CDR3 amino acids: CASSSGTSIGINEQFF. CDR3 DNA: TGCGCCAGCAGCTCCGGGACTAGCATAGGTATCAATGAGCAGTTCTTC. This chain joins TRBV5-1 and TRBJ2-1; 9 bases agree with TRBD2. Germline loops: CDR1 SGHRS, CDR2 YFSETQ. The CDR3 length is 16 residues. V was pared by 3 bases and J by 6 bases, with 10 bases of the junction left unmatched.

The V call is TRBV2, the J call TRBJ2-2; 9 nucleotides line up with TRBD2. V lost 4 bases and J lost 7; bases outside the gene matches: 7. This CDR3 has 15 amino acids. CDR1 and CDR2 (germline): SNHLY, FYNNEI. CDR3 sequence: CASSVLAGVVGELFF. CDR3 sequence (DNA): TGTGCCAGCAGTGTATTAGCGGGAGTGGTCGGGGAGCTGTTTTTT.

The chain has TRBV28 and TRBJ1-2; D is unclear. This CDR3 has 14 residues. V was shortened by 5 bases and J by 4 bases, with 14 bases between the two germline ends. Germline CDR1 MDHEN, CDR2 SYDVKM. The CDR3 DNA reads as TGTGCCAGCAGTCTGCCTGCCGAGGGCTATGGCTACACCTTC. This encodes CASSLPAEGYGYTF.